These 15 T cell receptor beta chains originate from one sample sequenced in a study of T cell responses to AZD1222 COVID-19 vaccine. Only in-frame clones appear in the TCRdb table, and some are missing; sequencing was by immunoSEQ multiplex PCR. The sample includes 150,000 to 180,000 clones, about 88% of them seen just once. The source was peripheral blood, collected on day 0 of AZD1222 vaccination. These receptors were taken from an adult in good health.

The CDR3 protein is CASSLSSGTYEQYF. CDR3 nucleotides: TGTGCCAGTAGCCTGAGCTCCGGGACGTACGAGCAGTACTTC. V gene TRBV19 combines with J gene TRBJ2-7; the D gene could be TRBD1 or TRBD2 (5 bases each). V was pared by 6 bases and J by 4 bases, with 16 bases between. The CDR3 consists of 14 residues. Per the germline V gene, CDR1 is LNHDA and CDR2 is SQIVND (reference sequence).

The V call is TRBV4-3, the J call TRBJ1-1; D gene ambiguous. Germline V lookup: CDR1 LGHNA, CDR2 YSLEER. Trimming removed 2 bases at V and 4 bases at J, with 8 bases between. This CDR3 contains 13 residues. The DNA for the CDR3 is TGCGCCAGCAGCCAACGTCCGACCACTGAAGCTTTCTTT. Translated, it gives CASSQRPTTEAFF.

The chain couples TRBV4-3 to TRBJ2-3; D is unresolved. V was pared by 0 bases and J by 4 bases, with 8 bases between. The CDR3 is 14 residues long. Germline CDR1 and CDR2: LGHNA and YSLEER. CDR3 in DNA: TGCGCCAGCAGCCAAGAGCCAGCATCAGATACGCAGTATTTT. As protein: CASSQEPASDTQYF.

The chain links TRBV6-5 to TRBJ1-1; 7 positions agree with TRBD1. The CDR3 totals 13 residues. In germline, CDR1 is MNHEY, CDR2 SVGAGI. The V gene end was trimmed by 6 bases and the J gene end by 5 bases; junction bases not matched to a gene: 6. CDR3 DNA: TGTGCCAGCAGCCCCCCACAGGGGACTGAAGCTTTCTTT. This translates into CASSPPQGTEAFF.

This clone has more than one count but fewer than ten. The V call is TRBV19, the J call TRBJ1-2, with D perhaps matching TRBD1 (5 bases). The CDR3 has 12 amino acids. Germline V gene lookup returns CDR1 LNHDA and CDR2 SQIVND (reference sequence). The V gene lost 11 bases and the J gene lost 8 bases, with 18 bases spanning the gap. CDR3 in amino acids: CAVRVGLGGYTF. The CDR3 DNA reads TGTGCCGTACGGGTGGGGCTCGGGGGCTACACCTTC.

This sequence joins TRBV2 and TRBJ2-7, with D possibly being TRBD2 (6 bases). Trimming cost V 8 bases and J 3 bases, with 14 bases left between them. The CDR3 totals 13 residues. Germline V gene sequence: CDR1 SNHLY, CDR2 FYNNEI. This chain's CDR3 is CASGGGGNYEQYF. The CDR3 DNA follows: TGTGCCAGCGGGGGAGGCGGTAACTACGAGCAGTACTTC.

The chain has TRBV9 and TRBJ2-5, with TRBD2 matching 12 bases. Trimming removed 4 bases from V and 5 bases from J; junction bases left unmatched: 9. CDR1 SGDLS and CDR2 YYNGEE come from the germline V gene. This CDR3 region has 16 residues. Here the CDR3 reads CASSPSGGALLETQYF. CDR3 nucleotide sequence: TGTGCCAGCAGCCCTAGCGGGGGGGCCTTGTTGGAGACCCAGTACTTC.

This chain links TRBV23-1 with TRBJ2-7; D is perhaps TRBD2 (6 bases). TRBV23-1 is an ORF; its function is uncertain. The length of the CDR3 is 17 residues. V lost 7 bases, J lost 3 bases, and 25 bases lay in between. The CDR3 sequence is CASTRCLDGGNYYEQYF. CDR3 bases: TGCGCCAGCACCCGATGTTTAGATGGGGGGAATTACTACGAGCAGTACTTC.

V and J are TRBV6-2 or TRBV6-3 and TRBJ2-5; D remains unclear. Germline V gene sequence: CDR1 MNHEY, CDR2 SVGEGT. The length of the CDR3 is 14 residues. The ends were cut back, 2 bases at V and 7 bases at J, with 14 bases in the middle. CDR3 sequence: CASSYPDLGRTQYF. In DNA form, the CDR3 reads TGTGCCAGCAGTTACCCCGACTTAGGGCGGACCCAGTACTTC.

This chain's CDR3 is CASSLSSTGFYGYTF. In DNA, the CDR3 is TGCGCCAGCAGCTTGAGTTCGACAGGATTTTACGGCTACACCTTC. This rearrangement joins TRBV5-1 to TRBJ1-2; D is perhaps TRBD1 (6 bases). The CDR3 totals 15 residues. Germline V CDR1 and CDR2: SGHRS, YFSETQ. Trimming took 1 base from V and 8 from J, leaving 18 bases between them.

V is TRBV15 and J is TRBJ2-3; perhaps TRBD1 as D (5 bases). CDR1 LNHNV and CDR2 YYDKDF come from the germline V gene (reference sequence). V was shortened by 1 base and J by 2 bases, with 10 bases between the two germline ends. The CDR3 runs to 15 residues. Here the CDR3 reads CATSRVGAPTDTQYF. The DNA for the CDR3 is TGTGCCACCAGCAGAGTAGGGGCCCCCACAGATACGCAGTATTTT. Drawing the rest from reference TRBV15 and TRBJ2-3, the complete variable domain is DAMVIQNPRYQVTQFGKPVTLSCSQTLNHNVMYWYQQKSSQAPKLLFHYYDKDFNNEADTPDNFQSRRPNTSFCFLDIRSPGLGDTAMYLCATSRVGAPTDTQYFGPGTRLTVL.

J is TRBJ1-5 and V is TRBV6-1; D call uncertain. Trimming removed 2 bases at V and 2 bases at J, with 10 bases between. The CDR3 has 15 amino acids. Germline values: CDR1 MNHNS, CDR2 SASEGT. As DNA, the CDR3 is TGTGCCAGCAGTGAATCGGGAGCGGGCAATCAGCCCCAGCATTTT. Translated: CASSESGAGNQPQHF.

V gene TRBV7-9 combines with J gene TRBJ1-3; no clear D. Per germline, CDR1 SEHNR and CDR2 FQNEAQ (reference sequence). The CDR3 sequence is 14 residues long. The germline V and J ends were trimmed by 1 base and 5 bases, with 9 bases remaining between them. The CDR3 loop is CASSLGNERNTIYF. The CDR3 DNA is TGTGCCAGCAGCTTAGGGAACGAAAGAAACACCATATATTTT.

CDR3 sequence (DNA): TGTGCCAGCAGTCTTCGGGGGGACCACGAGCAGTACTTC. Its protein product is CASSLRGDHEQYF. This chain uses TRBV12-3 or TRBV12-4 with TRBJ2-7; 7 bases match TRBD2. This CDR3 has 13 amino acids. With 5 bases clipped from V and 5 bases from J, the junction kept 6 bases outside the gene matches.

A few counts support this clone. The genes are TRBV7-3 and TRBJ2-3, with D maybe TRBD2 (5 bases). CDR1 SGHTA and CDR2 FQGTGA come from the germline V gene. The germline V and J ends were trimmed by 4 bases and 2 bases, with 13 bases remaining between them. This CDR3 region has 15 residues. The DNA for the CDR3 is TGTGCCAGCAGCTCCTACGGAGGTACCACAGATACGCAGTATTTT. This codes for CASSSYGGTTDTQYF.